This TCR beta chain comes out of a study of shared clonotypes between healthy human individuals. Note on this clone: The antigen remains unidentified.

The method was immunoSEQ multiplex PCR; TCRdb's version includes in-frame clones alone and lacks a portion of them. The sample includes 2 million to 2.5 million clones, 85% to 95% of them seen just once. Overall study results and limits: Tissue TCR repertoires likely differ from these blood-only repertoires.

The sample comprised naive CD4+ T cells from PBMCs. Subset noted: CD45RA+ positively selected. This TCR was sampled from a man younger than 35 in good health. Some clones in this sample may be carry-over from other donors' samples.

CDR3 amino acids: CAWSAFLETQYF. Written as DNA, the CDR3 is TGTGCCTGGAGTGCCTTTTTGGAGACCCAGTACTTC. The chain is built from TRBV30 and TRBJ2-5; D not resolved. This CDR3 has 12 amino acids. Between the trimmed V and J ends, which lost 1 base and 5 bases, there was a span of 8 bases. Germline CDR1 is GTSNPN and CDR2 is SVGIG (reference sequence).